This is a list of T cell receptor beta chains from one sample in a study of T cell responses to AZD1222 COVID-19 vaccine. The assay was immunoSEQ multiplex PCR, and TCRdb's table has in-frame clones only and misses some. Here the sample spans fewer than 120,000 clones, roughly 92% being singletons. The sample in question was peripheral blood, obtained 28 days after the second AZD1222 dose. All receptors come from an adult who received the AZD1222 COVID-19 vaccine. CDR3s include the opening cysteine and the closing phenylalanine or tryptophan. D genes are given only for firm matches.

v_call d_call cdr3_aa
TRBV7-2 TRBD2 CASSLRDYPTDTQYF
TRBV15 NA CATSRAVRGTQYF
TRBV21-1 NA CASSNNGGELFF
TRBV2 NA CASILDLNTEAFF
TRBV6-5 NA CASSGVRNTGELFF
TRBV4-3 NA CASSLDLANYNEQFF
TRBV6-4 NA CASSRGDGQPQHF
TRBV6-5 TRBD2 CASSYGGGTSTGELFF
TRBV7-8 NA CASSPGPVIYGYTF
TRBV6-2/TRBV6-3 NA CASSYLFGAAEQYF
TRBV27 NA CASSLFSNQPQHF
TRBV6-5 NA CASRRVGEQFF
TRBV7-2 TRBD1 CASSSRTGVRNTIYF
TRBV7-9 TRBD1 CASSAWGTGGLGEQYF
TRBV7-3 NA CASSLTGMNTGELFF
TRBV6-2/TRBV6-3 NA CASSYPGSYNSPLHF
TRBV7-7 TRBD1 CASSLGQRGLGNTIYF
TRBV5-4 TRBD2 CASSLGGGAHNEQFF
TRBV6-5 TRBD1 CASSLGQTSGNTIYF
TRBV14 NA CASSQNAGSGELFF
TRBV5-1 NA CASSDGTFGNTEAFF
TRBV24-1 NA CATSAGGAPEAFF
TRBV7-3 TRBD1 CASSLSGTGDGYTF
TRBV3-1/TRBV3-2 TRBD1 CASSFSDRGIEAFF
TRBV28 NA CASTRGNNSPLHF
TRBV19 NA CASSPLRGPEFNEQFF
TRBV18 NA CASSKGGKGSEAFF
TRBV2 NA CASSNDRGLETQYF
TRBV5-1 TRBD1 CASSTGTVINTGELFF
TRBV4-2 NA CASSQRHSTITDTQYF
TRBV12-3/TRBV12-4 NA CASSLGQAYGYTF
TRBV4-1 NA CASSQDGAGASTGELFF
TRBV5-1 NA CASSLGAGREKLFF
TRBV19 NA CASSIRRESYEQYF
TRBV4-3 NA CASSQEFLVNLGTGELFF
TRBV3-1/TRBV3-2 TRBD1 CASSLGQGHGYTF
TRBV7-6 NA CASSFPDRDLSSYNEQFF
TRBV6-1 NA CASSEGSQGPQHF
TRBV5-6 TRBD1 CASSSGQGRFYNSPLHF
TRBV7-8 NA CASSLANHGNTIYF
TRBV7-9 NA CASSQPDGKETQYF
TRBV18 NA CASSPTDTGELFF
TRBV11-2 TRBD2 CASSLNRDYYTGELFF
TRBV6-5 TRBD1 CATGPYSNQPQHF
TRBV5-1 NA CASSLAGAMMGNTIYF
TRBV7-9 TRBD2 CASSPDGEGIQYF
TRBV3-1/TRBV3-2 TRBD2 CASSPSGGAHNEQFF
TRBV7-9 NA CASSSLGRENTEAFF
TRBV24-1 TRBD1 CATSDLGTANNEQFF
TRBV7-9 TRBD1 CASSRPAGTGVTGELFF
TRBV7-3 NA CAPREGYGYTF
TRBV27 TRBD2 CASSLRASGGSSYNEQFF
TRBV5-1 NA CASSLAGMGGTEAFF
TRBV19 NA CASRIQDRGELFF
TRBV9 NA CASSVTAGAAPDTQYF
TRBV4-1 NA CASSQGGYNEQFF
TRBV29-1 NA CSVGRGGLPTDTQYF
TRBV5-4 NA CASSLAGGGSETQYF